Listed here are 5 T cell receptor beta chains from one sample, sequenced in a study of blood T cell repertoires in COVID-19. Sequencing was performed with immunoSEQ multiplex PCR; in TCRdb, only in-frame clones are kept and a portion is missing. The data show more than 85,000 clones, approximately 90% seen once. Sequencing used peripheral blood. These receptors were collected from a woman between 50 and 59 years old with acute or convalescent COVID-19.

The chain recombines TRBV4-2 with TRBJ2-7; D gene unclear. V was cut by 0 bases and J by 3 bases, with 9 bases left in between. The CDR3 has 14 amino acids. Per the germline V gene, CDR1 is LGHNA and CDR2 is YNFKEQ. The CDR3 loop reads CASSQEALNYEQYF. The CDR3 DNA sequence: TGTGCCAGCAGCCAAGAAGCGCTAAACTACGAGCAGTACTTC.

V and J are TRBV20-1 and TRBJ1-6, with D unresolved. The CDR3 loop spans 14 amino acids. With 3 bases removed from V and 0 bases from J, the gap between germline ends came to 6 bases. Germline assignment: CDR1 DFQATT and CDR2 SNEGSKA (reference sequence). The CDR3 sequence is CSASKSSYNSPLHF. The CDR3 region has the DNA TGCAGTGCTAGTAAGAGCTCCTATAATTCACCCCTCCACTTT.

V and J are TRBV18 and TRBJ2-5, with D maybe TRBD1 (5 bases). V was pared by 3 bases and J by 1 base, with 9 bases between. The CDR3 consists of 14 residues. The germline CDR1 and CDR2 sequences are KGHSH and LQKENI. The DNA for the CDR3 is TGTGCCAGCTCACCGGGGCAGAGCCAAGAGACCCAGTACTTC. It codes for CASSPGQSQETQYF.

This clone was counted a single time. This chain connects TRBV29-1 to TRBJ2-7, with D perhaps matching TRBD1 (5 bases). Per the germline V gene, CDR1 is SQVTM and CDR2 is ANQGSEA. The CDR3 runs to 11 residues. Trimming took 4 bases from V and 5 from J, leaving 9 bases between them. The chain's CDR3 is CSVGRANEQYF. The CDR3 DNA is TGCAGCGTTGGCAGGGCCAACGAGCAGTACTTC.

This clone has a single count. The gene calls are TRBV6-5 and TRBJ1-1; perhaps TRBD1 as D (5 bases). Germline loops: CDR1 MNHEY, CDR2 SVGAGI. The CDR3 has 13 residues. V dropped 7 bases and J dropped 5 bases, with 14 bases sitting between them. The CDR3 nucleotides are TGTGCCAGCACTCCATGGGGGGGAACTGAAGCTTTCTTT. It is translated as CASTPWGGTEAFF.